The 3 T cell receptor beta chains reported below all come from one sample, sequenced in a study of T cells after yellow fever vaccination. TCRdb redid the calling of the 5' RACE reads with MiXCR, one entry per CDR3 protein. The data contain more than 350,000 distinct CDR3 sequences, roughly 11% of them singletons. The sample here was PBMCs, taken on the day of the first yellow fever vaccination. Source of these receptors: a man aged 18 to 30 who received the YFV17D yellow fever vaccine.

The table lists this clonotype with a few counts. The rearrangement uses TRBV7-9 and TRBJ2-1; 9 bases agree with TRBD1. This CDR3 is built from 12 residues. The trim removed 4 bases at V and 8 bases at J, leaving 0 bases unmatched. Germline V gives CDR1 SEHNR, CDR2 FQNEAQ (reference sequence). CDR3 in DNA: TGTGCCAGCAGCTGGACAGGGGATGAGCAGTTCTTC. Translated: CASSWTGDEQFF.

The chain recombines TRBV7-2 with TRBJ1-1; D uncertain. Trimming left V 5 bases short and J 10 bases short, with 17 bases between. Germline V gene sequence: CDR1 SGHTA, CDR2 FQGNSA. The CDR3 covers 13 residues. CDR3 bases: TGTGCCAGCAGCCCCTCCGGAGGCCTCGGAGCTTTCTTT. Translated, it gives CASSPSGGLGAFF.

Many counts were recorded for this clonotype. The chain recombines TRBV5-1 with TRBJ2-5; TRBD2 matches at 13 bases. J was trimmed by 3 bases and V by 4 bases; bases with no gene match: 3. The CDR3 has 15 residues. In germline, CDR1 is SGHRS, CDR2 YFSETQ. CDR3 bases: TGCGCCAGCAGCCCGGGGACTAGCGGGGAAGAGACCCAGTACTTC. This gives the protein CASSPGTSGEETQYF.